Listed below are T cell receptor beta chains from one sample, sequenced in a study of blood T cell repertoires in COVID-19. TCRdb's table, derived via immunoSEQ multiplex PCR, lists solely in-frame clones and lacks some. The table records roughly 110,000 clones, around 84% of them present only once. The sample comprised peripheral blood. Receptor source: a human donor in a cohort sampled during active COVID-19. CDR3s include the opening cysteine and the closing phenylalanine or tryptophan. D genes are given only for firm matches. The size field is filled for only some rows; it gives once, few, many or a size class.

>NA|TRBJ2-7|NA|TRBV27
CASSLEGGYSYEQYF
TGTGCCAGCAGTTTAGAGGGCGGGTACTCCTACGAGCAGTACTTC
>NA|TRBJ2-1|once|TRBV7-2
CASSSGLYNEQFF
TGTGCCAGCAGCTCGGGACTCTACAATGAGCAGTTCTTC
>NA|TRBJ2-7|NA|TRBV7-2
CASSTRGSYEQYF
TGTGCCAGCAGCACCCGAGGCTCCTACGAGCAGTACTTC
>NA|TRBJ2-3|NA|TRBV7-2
CASSPDSLGTDTQYF
TGTGCCAGCAGCCCGGACAGTCTGGGCACAGATACGCAGTATTTT
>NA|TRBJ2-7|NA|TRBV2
CASSFSREYEQYF
TGTGCCAGCAGTTTTTCGCGGGAATACGAGCAGTACTTC
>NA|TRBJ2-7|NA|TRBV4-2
CASSQDRGAIEQYF
TGTGCCAGCAGCCAAGATCGGGGGGCAATCGAGCAGTACTTC
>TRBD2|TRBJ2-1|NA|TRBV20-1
CSASSSGGRNEQFF
TGCAGTGCTAGTAGTAGCGGGGGGCGCAATGAGCAGTTCTTC
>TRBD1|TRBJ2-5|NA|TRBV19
CASSTHRGIQETQYF
TGTGCCAGTAGTACCCACAGGGGCATCCAAGAGACCCAGTACTTC
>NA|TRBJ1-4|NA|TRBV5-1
CASVQSTRWNEKLFF
TGCGCCAGCGTGCAAAGTACGCGGTGGAATGAAAAACTGTTTTTT
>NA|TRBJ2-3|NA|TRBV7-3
CASSRQGLNTDTQYF
TGTGCCAGCAGCCGACAGGGACTCAACACAGATACGCAGTATTTT
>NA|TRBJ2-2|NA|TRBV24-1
CATSDSPGAGELFF
TGTGCCACCAGTGATTCTCCAGGGGCCGGGGAGCTGTTTTTT
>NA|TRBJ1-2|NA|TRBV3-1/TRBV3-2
CASSQERGPYGYTF
TGTGCCAGCAGCCAAGAAAGAGGGCCCTATGGCTACACCTTC
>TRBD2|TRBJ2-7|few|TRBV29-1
CSVEVLAGGYEQYF
TGCAGCGTTGAAGTCCTAGCGGGGGGCTACGAGCAGTACTTC
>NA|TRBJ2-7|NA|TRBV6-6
CASSYSSQVFYEQYF
TGTGCCAGCAGTTACTCGAGTCAGGTTTTCTACGAGCAGTACTTC
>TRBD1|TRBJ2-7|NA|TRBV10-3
CAIKDRFVDEQYF
TGTGCCATCAAGGACAGGTTCGTCGACGAGCAGTACTTC
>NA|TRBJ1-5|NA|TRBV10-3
CAISETGQSNQPQHF
TGTGCCATCAGTGAGACCGGACAGAGCAATCAGCCCCAGCATTTT
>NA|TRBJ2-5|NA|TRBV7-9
CASSLVSLSGETQYF
TGTGCCAGCAGCTTAGTGAGTCTTAGTGGAGAGACCCAGTACTTC
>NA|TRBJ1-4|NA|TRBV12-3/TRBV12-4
CASTLQGTEKLFF
TGTGCCAGCACTCTCCAGGGAACTGAAAAACTGTTTTTT
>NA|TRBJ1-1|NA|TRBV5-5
CASTRGGLNTEAFF
TGTGCCAGCACTCGGGGTGGACTGAACACTGAAGCTTTCTTT
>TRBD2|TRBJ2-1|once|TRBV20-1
CSASVRSGGDNEQFF
TGCAGTGCTAGTGTTCGTAGCGGGGGTGACAATGAGCAGTTCTTC
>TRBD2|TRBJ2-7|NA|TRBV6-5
CASKRTSGGLEQYF
TGTGCCAGCAAACGGACTAGCGGGGGGCTCGAGCAGTACTTC
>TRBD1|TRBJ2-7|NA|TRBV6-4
CASSEGTGPYEQYF
TGTGCCAGCAGTGAGGGGACAGGACCCTACGAGCAGTACTTC
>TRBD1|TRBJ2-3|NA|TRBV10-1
CASSESTGTDTQYF
TGCGCCAGCAGTGAGTCGACAGGGACAGATACGCAGTATTTT
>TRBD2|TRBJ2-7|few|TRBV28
CASSLSGTSYEQYF
TGTGCCAGCAGCCTAAGCGGGACCTCCTACGAGCAGTACTTC
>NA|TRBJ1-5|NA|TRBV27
CASNPRGRNQPQHF
TGTGCCAGCAACCCTCGGGGTCGCAATCAGCCCCAGCATTTT
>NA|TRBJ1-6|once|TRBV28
CAIQQELYNSPLHF
TGTGCCATACAACAGGAGCTCTATAATTCACCCCTCCACTTT
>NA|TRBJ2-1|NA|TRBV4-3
CASSPSASPSSYNEQFF
TGCGCCAGCAGCCCGTCCGCATCACCCAGCTCCTACAATGAGCAGTTCTTC
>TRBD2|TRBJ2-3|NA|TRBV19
CASSIVGSGGLDTQYF
TGTGCCAGTAGTATAGTGGGTAGCGGGGGCTTAGATACGCAGTATTTT
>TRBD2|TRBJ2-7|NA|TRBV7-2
CASSPRSHTSGSYEQYF
TGTGCCAGCAGCCCTCGTTCACATACTAGCGGGAGCTACGAGCAGTACTTC
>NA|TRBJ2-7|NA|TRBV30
CAWSVGRGSSEQYF
TGTGCCTGGAGTGTGGGCAGGGGATCATCCGAGCAGTACTTC
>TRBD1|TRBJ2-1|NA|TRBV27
CASRDRGPQFF
TGTGCCAGCAGGGACAGGGGACCCCAGTTCTTC
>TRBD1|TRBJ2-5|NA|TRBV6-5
CASSMGQGAQETQYF
TGTGCCAGCAGTATGGGACAGGGGGCCCAAGAGACCCAGTACTTC
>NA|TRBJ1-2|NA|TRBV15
CATSRGGPAYGYTF
TGTGCCACCAGCAGGGGGGGGCCAGCCTATGGCTACACCTTC
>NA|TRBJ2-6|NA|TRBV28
CASSSGHRSSGANVLTF
TGTGCCAGCAGTTCGGGTCACAGGAGCTCTGGGGCCAACGTCCTGACTTTC
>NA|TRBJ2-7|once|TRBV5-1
CASSQQQGFKQYF
TGCGCCAGCAGCCAGCAGCAGGGCTTCAAGCAGTACTTC
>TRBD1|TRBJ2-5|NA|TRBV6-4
CASDQDRGREETQYF
TGTGCCAGCGATCAGGACAGGGGGCGGGAGGAGACCCAGTACTTC
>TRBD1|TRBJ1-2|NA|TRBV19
CASSMALDRGYGYTF
TGTGCCAGTAGTATGGCCCTGGACAGGGGCTATGGCTACACCTTC
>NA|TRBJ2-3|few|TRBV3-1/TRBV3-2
CASSPGVRRGDTQYF
TGTGCCAGCAGCCCGGGAGTGCGCAGGGGGGATACGCAGTATTTT
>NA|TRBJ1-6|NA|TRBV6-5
CASVGGSYNSPLHF
TGTGCCAGCGTCGGGGGCTCCTATAATTCACCCCTCCACTTT
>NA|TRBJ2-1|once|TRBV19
CASSWWGGRNEQFF
TGTGCCAGTAGTTGGTGGGGGGGCAGGAATGAGCAGTTCTTC
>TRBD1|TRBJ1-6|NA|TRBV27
CASSGTGGPVALHF
TGTGCCAGCTCCGGGACAGGGGGCCCCGTGGCCCTCCACTTT
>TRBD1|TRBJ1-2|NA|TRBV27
CASSPDRALSYGYTF
TGTGCCAGCAGCCCCGACAGGGCTCTTAGCTATGGCTACACCTTC